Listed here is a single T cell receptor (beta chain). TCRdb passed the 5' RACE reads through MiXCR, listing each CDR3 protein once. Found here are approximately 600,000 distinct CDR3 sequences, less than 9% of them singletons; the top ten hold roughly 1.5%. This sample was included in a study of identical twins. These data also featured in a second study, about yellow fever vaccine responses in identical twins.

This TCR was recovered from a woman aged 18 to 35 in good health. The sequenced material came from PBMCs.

The CDR3 region is CSVEDLYGAGEQFF. As DNA, the CDR3 is TGCAGCGTTGAAGATCTTTACGGGGCCGGTGAGCAGTTCTTC. This chain connects TRBV29-1 to TRBJ2-1; D is tentatively TRBD1 or TRBD2 (5 bases each). V dropped 0 bases and J dropped 9 bases, with 15 bases sitting between them. In germline, CDR1 is SQVTM, CDR2 ANQGSEA. The CDR3 extends over 14 amino acids.